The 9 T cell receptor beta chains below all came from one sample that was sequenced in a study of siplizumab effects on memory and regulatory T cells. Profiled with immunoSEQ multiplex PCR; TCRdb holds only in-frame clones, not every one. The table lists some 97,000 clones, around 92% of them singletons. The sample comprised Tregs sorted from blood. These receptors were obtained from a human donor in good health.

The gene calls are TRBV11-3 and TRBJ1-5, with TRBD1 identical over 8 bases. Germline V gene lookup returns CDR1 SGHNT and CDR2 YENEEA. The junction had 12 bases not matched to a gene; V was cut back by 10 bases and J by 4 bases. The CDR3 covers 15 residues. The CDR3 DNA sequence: TGTGCCACCAGTTTCCGGACAGGGCAAAATCAGCCCCAGCATTTT. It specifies CATSFRTGQNQPQHF.

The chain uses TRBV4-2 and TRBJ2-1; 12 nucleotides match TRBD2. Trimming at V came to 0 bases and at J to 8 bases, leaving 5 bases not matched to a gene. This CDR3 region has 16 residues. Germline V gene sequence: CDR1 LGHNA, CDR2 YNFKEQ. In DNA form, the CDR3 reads TGTGCCAGCAGCCAAGATGCTAGCGGGAGGGCCGATGAGCAGTTCTTC. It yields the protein CASSQDASGRADEQFF.

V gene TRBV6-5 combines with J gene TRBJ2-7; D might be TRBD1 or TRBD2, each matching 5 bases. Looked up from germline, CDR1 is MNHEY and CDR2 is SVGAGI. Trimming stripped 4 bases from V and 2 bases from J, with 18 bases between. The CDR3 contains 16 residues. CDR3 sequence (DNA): TGTGCCAGCAGTTCTTTGGTCGGGACCGGACCCTACGAGCAGTACTTC. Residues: CASSSLVGTGPYEQYF.

CDR3 coding DNA: TGTGCCAGCAGTTACCTTGGGCCAGACCCTTCCTACGAGCAGTACTTC. Amino acids: CASSYLGPDPSYEQYF. The chain employs TRBV28 and TRBJ2-7; D unresolved. CDR1 and CDR2 from the germline V gene are MDHEN and SYDVKM. The CDR3 consists of 16 residues. The V and J ends lost 4 bases and 1 base respectively, with 17 bases between them.

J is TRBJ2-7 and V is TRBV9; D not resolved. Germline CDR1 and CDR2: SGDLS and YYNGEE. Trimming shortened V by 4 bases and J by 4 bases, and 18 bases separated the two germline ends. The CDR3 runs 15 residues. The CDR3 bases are TGTGCCAGCAGCCCAGACGCCCGACCCTTTTACGAGCAGTACTTC. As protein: CASSPDARPFYEQYF.

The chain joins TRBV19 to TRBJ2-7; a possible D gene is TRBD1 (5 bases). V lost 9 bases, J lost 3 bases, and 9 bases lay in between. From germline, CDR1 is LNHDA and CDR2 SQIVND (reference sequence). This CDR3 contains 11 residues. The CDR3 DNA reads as TGTGCCAGCTCACAGGACTACGAGCAGTACTTC. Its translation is CASSQDYEQYF.

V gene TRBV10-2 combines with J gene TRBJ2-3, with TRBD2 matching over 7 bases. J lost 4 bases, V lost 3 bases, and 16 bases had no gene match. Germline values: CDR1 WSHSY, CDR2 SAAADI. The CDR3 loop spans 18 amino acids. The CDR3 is CASSDPGLEIVWADTQYF. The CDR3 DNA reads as TGCGCCAGCAGTGACCCCGGACTAGAAATTGTCTGGGCAGATACGCAGTATTTT.

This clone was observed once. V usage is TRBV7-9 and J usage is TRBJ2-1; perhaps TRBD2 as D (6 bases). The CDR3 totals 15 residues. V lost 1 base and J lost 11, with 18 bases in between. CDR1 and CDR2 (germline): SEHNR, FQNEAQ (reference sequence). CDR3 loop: CASSLGVGGPHKQFF. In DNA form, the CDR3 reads TGTGCCAGCAGCTTAGGGGTGGGAGGCCCCCACAAGCAGTTCTTC.

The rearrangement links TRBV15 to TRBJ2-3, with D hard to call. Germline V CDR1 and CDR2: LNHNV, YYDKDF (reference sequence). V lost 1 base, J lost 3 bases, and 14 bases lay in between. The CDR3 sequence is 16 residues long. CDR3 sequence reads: CATSRGIVSTTDTQYF. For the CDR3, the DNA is TGTGCCACCAGCAGAGGGATTGTCTCCACGACAGATACGCAGTATTTT.